The 5 T cell receptor beta chains given below trace back to one sample, sequenced in a study of blood T cell repertoires in COVID-19. Produced via immunoSEQ multiplex PCR; TCRdb's table is partial and in-frame only. The sample yields over 70,000 clones, approximately 88% seen once. The source material was peripheral blood. The receptors originated from a man older than 75 with acute or convalescent COVID-19.

This clone was observed a few times. The chain recombines TRBV6-2 or TRBV6-3 with TRBJ1-1; 10 nucleotides line up with TRBD1. The CDR3 runs 18 residues. The J segment lost 1 base and the V segment lost 2 bases, leaving 10 bases of the junction unmatched. In germline, CDR1 is MNHEY, CDR2 SVGEGT. This chain's CDR3 is CASSYEMLWDRGNTEAFF. The CDR3 DNA sequence: TGTGCCAGCAGTTACGAGATGCTATGGGACAGGGGGAACACTGAAGCTTTCTTT.

J is TRBJ1-5 and V is TRBV7-6; D is unresolved. V gave up 5 bases and J gave up 0 bases, with 17 bases separating them. The CDR3 contains 17 residues. From germline, CDR1 is SGHVS and CDR2 FNYEAQ. As DNA, the CDR3 is TGTGCCAGCAGCCCAGCGTTAGAACTTGATAGCAATCAGCCCCAGCATTTT. This translates into CASSPALELDSNQPQHF.

J is TRBJ1-6 and V is TRBV10-2; 8 bases are a match to TRBD1. V lost 2 bases and J lost 12; bases outside the gene matches: 9. Per the germline V gene, CDR1 is WSHSY and CDR2 is SAAADI. The CDR3 runs to 15 residues. CDR3 loop: CASSENPQGVVPLHF. Here the CDR3 DNA reads TGCGCCAGCAGTGAGAACCCACAGGGGGTTGTACCCCTCCACTTT.

The chain employs TRBV28 and TRBJ1-1; D gene uncertain. V was trimmed by 6 bases and J by 1 base, leaving 3 bases between them. CDR1 is MDHEN, CDR2 SYDVKM, per germline. There are 11 residues in the CDR3. The CDR3: CASRANTEAFF. DNA of the CDR3: TGTGCCAGCAGAGCGAACACTGAAGCTTTCTTT.

This clone was seen only a few times. The chain combines TRBV7-2 with TRBJ2-3; 9 positions agree with TRBD2. CDR3 length: 15 amino acids. Germline-derived CDR1 and CDR2 are SGHTA and FQGNSA. The V segment lost 5 bases and the J segment 6 bases; nucleotides outside the gene matches: 9. CDR3 residues: CASSPPGLAADTQYF. CDR3 sequence (DNA): TGTGCCAGCAGCCCTCCGGGACTAGCAGCCGATACGCAGTATTTT.